This T cell receptor (beta chain) was sequenced for a study of blood T cell repertoires in COVID-19. Study as a whole: The United States, Italy and Spain were the sources of the acute and convalescent COVID-19 samples. The cDNA or gDNA used as material had been derived from T cells, B-cell-depleted T cells, or PBMCs.

The CDR3 is 15 amino acids. The germline gives CDR1 LGHNA, CDR2 YSLEER. Authors' data handling: Quantification of nucleated cells was approximated via reference gene primer amplification. Sequenced by immunoSEQ multiplex PCR; TCRdb stores in-frame clones only, minus some. The V and J calls and the clone size are those of that table, but D and trimming were determined from the DNA. The sample consists of over 100,000 clones, around 89% of them appearing once. Comments on this clone: A read error may account for a junction end that differs from germline.

This receptor was identified in a human donor with acute or convalescent COVID-19. The donor label of this sample is uncertain. V is TRBV4-3 and J is TRBJ1-4; D is possibly TRBD1 (5 bases). The source material was peripheral blood. The CDR3 is CARSPGVGGNEKLFF. CDR3 DNA sequence: TGCGCCCGCAGCCCGGGGGTGGGGGGTAATGAAAAACTGTTTTTT.